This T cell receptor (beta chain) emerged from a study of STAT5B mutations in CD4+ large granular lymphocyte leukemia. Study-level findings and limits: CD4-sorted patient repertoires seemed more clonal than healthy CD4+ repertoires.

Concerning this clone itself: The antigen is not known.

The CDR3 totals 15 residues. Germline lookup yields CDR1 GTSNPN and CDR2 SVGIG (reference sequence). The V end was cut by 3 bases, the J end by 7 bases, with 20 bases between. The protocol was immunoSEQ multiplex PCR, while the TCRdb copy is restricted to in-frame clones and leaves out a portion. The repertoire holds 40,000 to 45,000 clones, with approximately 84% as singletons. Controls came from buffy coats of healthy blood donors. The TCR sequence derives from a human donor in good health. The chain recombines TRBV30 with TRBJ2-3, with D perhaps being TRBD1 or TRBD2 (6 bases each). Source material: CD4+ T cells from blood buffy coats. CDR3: CAWRNGGPGSNTQYF. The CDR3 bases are TGTGCCTGGAGGAATGGGGGGCCGGGGTCCAATACGCAGTATTTT.